This TCR beta chain was observed in a study of blood T cell repertoires in COVID-19. Across the whole study: Whether acute or convalescent, the COVID-19 samples came from the United States, Italy and Spain.

Assignments of participants to cohorts depended upon their own reported clinical history. Exposed enrollees encountered a COVID-19 case at some point within 2 weeks before study entry. V trimming: 5 bases; J trimming: 6 bases; junction bases outside the gene matches: 6. CDR1 is SGHTA and CDR2 is FQGNSA in the germline V gene. The CDR3 runs 16 residues. In the authors' workflow: Estimated nucleated cell counts came from reference gene primer amplification. The method was immunoSEQ multiplex PCR; TCRdb's version includes in-frame clones alone and lacks a portion of them. Clonal size and the V and J genes are those of that table, whereas D and trimming came from the DNA. This repertoire shows 250,000 to 400,000 clones, 85% found once; its top ten account for around 2%.

The sequencing sample was made of PBMCs or T cells enriched from blood (not recorded which). V usage is TRBV7-2 and J usage is TRBJ1-6; 11 bases agree with TRBD1. The sequence was collected from a woman in her thirties who had been exposed to COVID-19. CDR3 region: CASSPRTGGGNSPLHF. The CDR3 region has the DNA TGTGCCAGCAGCCCCCGGACAGGGGGCGGTAATTCACCCCTCCACTTT. Full variable domain (remainder filled in from reference TRBV7-2 and TRBJ1-6): GAGVSQSPSNKVTEKGKDVELRCDPISGHTALYWYRQSLGQGLEFLIYFQGNSAPDKSGLPSDRFSAERTGGSVSTLTIQRTQQEDSAVYLCASSPRTGGGNSPLHFGNGTRLTVT.